A single sample is the source of the 21 T cell receptor beta chains below, sequenced in a study of T cell responses to AZD1222 COVID-19 vaccine. TCRdb's table, derived via immunoSEQ multiplex PCR, lists solely in-frame clones and lacks some. This sample has about 69,000 clones, with over 80% found just once. The input for sequencing was peripheral blood, taken 28 days after the second AZD1222 dose. The source of these receptors is an adult who received the AZD1222 COVID-19 vaccine.

This chain joins TRBV25-1 and TRBJ2-7, with TRBD2 matching over 8 bases. Germline CDR1 MGHDK, CDR2 SYGVNS. Losses at the gene ends were 3 bases for V and 0 bases for J; bases not matched to a gene: 4. The length of the CDR3 is 15 residues. In DNA form, the CDR3 reads TGTGCCAGCAGTGAGACTAGCGCCTTCTCCTACGAGCAGTACTTC. It specifies CASSETSAFSYEQYF.

The chain is built from TRBV12-3 or TRBV12-4 and TRBJ1-2; 7 bases line up with TRBD1. The CDR3 is 13 residues long. Trimming cost V 6 bases and J 2 bases; bases outside gene matches: 3. For the CDR3, the DNA is TGTGCCAGCAGGGAGGGACAGAACTATGGCTACACCTTC. It is translated as CASREGQNYGYTF.

Only one count was recorded for this clone. This chain uses TRBV11-2 with TRBJ2-5, with D possibly being TRBD2 (6 bases). In germline, CDR1 is SGHAT, CDR2 FQNNGV. CDR3 length: 16 residues. Trimming took 3 bases from V and 6 from J, leaving 20 bases between them. The CDR3 DNA reads TGTGCCAGCAGCTTTCCCCGAACCGGGGGAGGCAAGACCCAGTACTTC. Amino acid sequence: CASSFPRTGGGKTQYF. Using reference TRBV11-2 and TRBJ2-5 for the parts outside the CDR3, the full variable domain is EAGVAQSPRYKIIEKRQSVAFWCNPISGHATLYWYQQILGQGPKLLIQFQNNGVVDDSQLPKDRFSAERLKGVDSTLKIQPAKLEDSAVYLCASSFPRTGGGKTQYFGPGTRLLVL.

This clone was seen a handful of times. The J gene is TRBJ1-2, the V gene TRBV3-1 (or the pseudogene TRBV3-2); D remains unclear. CDR1 LGHDT and CDR2 YNNKEL come from the germline V gene (reference sequence). V lost 1 base, J lost 0 bases, and 15 bases lay in between. The CDR3 has 17 amino acids. The CDR3 DNA follows: TGTGCCAGCAGCCAAGTTGGAACGGCGGTAGCTAACTATGGCTACACCTTC. Its protein product is CASSQVGTAVANYGYTF.

V gene TRBV11-2 combines with J gene TRBJ1-1, with D possibly being TRBD1 (5 bases). The CDR3 loop spans 14 amino acids. Trimming shortened V by 4 bases and J by 0 bases, and 9 bases separated the two germline ends. CDR1 is SGHAT, CDR2 FQNNGV, per germline. Here the CDR3 DNA reads TGTGCCAGCAGCTCTCGACAGCTGAACACTGAAGCTTTCTTT. This sequence encodes CASSSRQLNTEAFF.

The chain uses TRBV27 and TRBJ1-6, with D uncertain. Trimming took off 5 bases at V and 0 bases at J, with 17 bases between the two ends. The CDR3 has 18 residues. Germline assignment: CDR1 MNHEY and CDR2 SMNVEV (reference sequence). DNA for the CDR3: TGTGCCAGCAGTGAAACCGGTACCACGAGCTCCTATAATTCACCCCTCCACTTT. Translating gives CASSETGTTSSYNSPLHF.

The chain links TRBV3-1 (or the pseudogene TRBV3-2) to TRBJ2-5, with D tentatively TRBD2 (5 bases). Germline loops: CDR1 LGHDT, CDR2 YNNKEL (reference sequence). V was clipped by 5 bases and J by 1 base, with 8 bases between them. There are 13 residues in the CDR3. Here the CDR3 reads CASSFSGQETQYF. The CDR3 region has the DNA TGTGCCAGCAGCTTCAGCGGCCAAGAGACCCAGTACTTC.

The chain recombines TRBV7-9 with TRBJ2-5; D ambiguous. The length of the CDR3 is 15 residues. Trimming took off 3 bases at V and 2 bases at J, with 13 bases between the two ends. Looked up from germline, CDR1 is SEHNR and CDR2 is FQNEAQ (reference sequence). In DNA form, the CDR3 reads TGTGCCAGCAGCTTCGATTGGCAGACGCAAGAGACCCAGTACTTC. This codes for CASSFDWQTQETQYF.

The CDR3 DNA is TGTGCCATCGCGCCGGGCGACTCCTACAATGAGCAGTTCTTC. This codes for CAIAPGDSYNEQFF. The chain employs TRBV10-3 and TRBJ2-1; D remains unclear. With 8 bases removed from V and 0 bases from J, the gap between germline ends came to 11 bases. The CDR3 is 14 amino acids. In germline, CDR1 is ENHRY, CDR2 SYGVKD.

This clone was found once. The genes are TRBV2 and TRBJ2-1, with 8 nucleotides matching TRBD1. The CDR3 is 15 amino acids. V trimming: 5 bases; J trimming: 4 bases; junction bases outside the gene matches: 7. Germline assignment: CDR1 SNHLY and CDR2 FYNNEI. CDR3 in amino acids: CASSPGQGWYNEQFF. CDR3 in DNA: TGTGCCAGCAGTCCCGGACAGGGATGGTACAATGAGCAGTTCTTC.

The chain is built from TRBV11-3 and TRBJ2-7, with TRBD2 as a possible D gene (6 bases). The length of the CDR3 is 13 residues. V was shortened by 3 bases and J by 7 bases, with 13 bases between the two germline ends. Germline V gene lookup returns CDR1 SGHNT and CDR2 YENEEA. CDR3 DNA: TGTGCCAGCAGCTTCGGGAGTCTAGGGGAGCAGTACTTC. It codes for CASSFGSLGEQYF. Full variable domain (remainder filled in from reference TRBV11-3 and TRBJ2-7): EAGVVQSPRYKIIEKKQPVAFWCNPISGHNTLYWYLQNLGQGPELLIRYENEEAVDDSQLPKDRFSAERLKGVDSTLKIQPAELGDSAVYLCASSFGSLGEQYFGPGTRLTVT.

This clone was seen a few times. This chain joins TRBV7-9 and TRBJ2-5; D is possibly TRBD2 (7 bases). Per the germline V gene, CDR1 is SEHNR and CDR2 is FQNEAQ (reference sequence). The CDR3 is made up of 14 amino acids. Trimming removed 6 bases from V and 5 bases from J, with 16 bases in between. The CDR3 protein is CASSPGLGGETQYF. As DNA, the CDR3 is TGTGCCAGCAGTCCTGGACTAGGGGGTGAGACCCAGTACTTC.

The chain uses TRBV7-3 and TRBJ1-1; weak D call: TRBD1 (5 bases). V was clipped by 1 base and J by 5 bases, with 11 bases between them. CDR3 size: 14 residues. Germline CDR1 reads SGHTA; CDR2 reads FQGTGA. CDR3 region: CASSLRGRATEAFF. The CDR3 coding sequence is TGTGCCAGCAGCTTAAGGGGGAGGGCTACTGAAGCTTTCTTT.

This sequence joins TRBV3-1 (or the pseudogene TRBV3-2) and TRBJ2-1; D not certain. Trimming took 3 bases from V and 2 from J, leaving 11 bases between them. The CDR3 consists of 15 residues. CDR1 LGHDT and CDR2 YNNKEL come from the germline V gene (reference sequence). Written as DNA, the CDR3 is TGTGCCAGCAGCCAGCTAGGGATGGCCTACAATGAGCAGTTCTTC. Translation gives CASSQLGMAYNEQFF.

V is TRBV5-1 and J is TRBJ2-7; tentatively, D is TRBD2 (6 bases). The germline V and J ends were trimmed by 4 bases and 6 bases, with 11 bases remaining between them. Germline CDR1 SGHRS, CDR2 YFSETQ. The CDR3 has 12 residues. Here the CDR3 reads CASSPIGGEQYF. The CDR3 DNA is TGCGCCAGCAGCCCCATCGGGGGCGAGCAGTACTTC.

The chain is built from TRBV5-1 and TRBJ1-1, with 8 positions matching TRBD1. Trimming removed 2 bases from V and 3 bases from J; junction bases left unmatched: 6. Per germline, CDR1 SGHRS and CDR2 YFSETQ. The CDR3 spans 15 residues. DNA of the CDR3: TGCGCCAGCAGCTTCCAGGGGGCAACGGACACTGAAGCTTTCTTT. This codes for CASSFQGATDTEAFF.

The rearrangement uses TRBV6-5 and TRBJ2-2; 8 bases are shared with TRBD2. The germline CDR1 and CDR2 sequences are MNHEY and SVGAGI. The CDR3 loop spans 13 amino acids. The CDR3 nucleotides are TGTGGGGCACTAGCGGCGAACACCGGGGAGCTGTTTTTT. It translates to CGALAANTGELFF.

This chain links TRBV5-6 with TRBJ1-1; 7 bases map to TRBD1. CDR1 is SGHDT, CDR2 YYEEEE, per germline. The ends lost 4 bases at V and 7 bases at J; junction bases unmatched: 10. The CDR3 extends over 14 amino acids. The DNA of the CDR3 is TGTGCCAGCAGCCGAAACAGGGGATTTTATGAAGCTTTCTTT. Protein product: CASSRNRGFYEAFF.

The chain has TRBV7-9 and TRBJ1-5, with D uncertain. The CDR3 has 14 residues. Between the trimmed V and J ends, which lost 2 bases and 1 base, there was a span of 6 bases. Germline V gene lookup returns CDR1 SEHNR and CDR2 FQNEAQ (reference sequence). The DNA of the CDR3 is TGTGCCAGCAGCTTACTCGGGAGCAATCAGCCCCAGCATTTT. It is translated as CASSLLGSNQPQHF. The full variable domain, in which reference TRBV7-9 and TRBJ1-5 provide the parts outside the CDR3, is DTGVSQNPRHKITKRGQNVTFRCDPISEHNRLYWYRQTLGQGPEFLTYFQNEAQLEKSRLLSDRFSAERPKGSFSTLEIQRTEQGDSAMYLCASSLLGSNQPQHFGDGTRLSIL.

V gene TRBV6-5 combines with J gene TRBJ1-1; 10 bases are shared with TRBD1. Germline-derived CDR1 and CDR2 are MNHEY and SVGAGI. V lost 8 bases to trimming and J lost 4 bases; unmatched junction nucleotides: 7. The CDR3 loop spans 14 amino acids. CDR3 sequence reads: CASEIRDRGTEAFF. CDR3 in DNA: TGTGCCAGCGAGATCCGGGACAGGGGCACTGAAGCTTTCTTT.

The chain joins TRBV6-5 to TRBJ1-5, with 7 bases identical to TRBD1. The germline V gene has CDR1 MNHEY and CDR2 SVGAGI. V shed 2 bases, J shed 5 bases, and the junction held 6 bases outside the gene matches. The CDR3 runs to 15 residues. The CDR3 DNA sequence: TGTGCCAGCAGTTACACGACAGGGAGTGATCAGCCCCAGCATTTT. Protein product: CASSYTTGSDQPQHF.